This is a list of T cell receptor beta chains from one sample in a study of T cells in Graves' hyperthyroidism and ophthalmopathy. TCRdb fed the multiplex PCR reads into MiXCR, producing one record per CDR3 protein. The data hold fewer than 900,000 distinct CDR3 sequences, with roughly a sixth observed a single time. Input material: blood. The receptor set was obtained from a woman in her fifties or sixties with Graves' hyperthyroidism that later progressed to Graves' ophthalmopathy. CDR3s include the opening cysteine and the closing phenylalanine or tryptophan. A D gene is named only where the DNA matches it firmly. Rows may omit the clone size; those that give it use once, few, many or a size class.

TRBJ1-5 13 NA NA TRBV6-1 CASSAVNNQPQHF TGTGCCAGCAGTGCGGTTAACAATCAGCCCCAGCATTTT
TRBJ1-6 16 NA NA TRBV27 CASRATGTQPNSPLHF TGTGCCAGCCGCGCGACAGGTACCCAACCCAATTCACCCCTCCACTTT
TRBJ1-4 15 NA NA TRBV12-3/TRBV12-4 CASSLVGGIGEKLFF TGTGCCAGCAGCCTAGTGGGGGGTATTGGTGAAAAACTGTTTTTT
TRBJ2-1 12 NA many TRBV5-5 CASSPYSDEQFF TGTGCCAGCAGCCCTTATTCCGATGAGCAGTTCTTC
TRBJ2-3 12 NA many TRBV7-8 CASSFLSDTQYF TGTGCCAGCAGCTTTCTATCAGATACGCAGTATTTT
TRBJ1-3 14 TRBD1 many TRBV7-9 CASSATGAGNTIYF TGTGCCAGCAGCGCGACAGGGGCTGGAAACACCATATATTTT
TRBJ2-2 16 NA many TRBV18 CASSPRPGGDTGELFF TGTGCCAGCTCACCACGCCCCGGCGGCGACACCGGGGAGCTGTTTTTT
TRBJ2-1 12 NA NA TRBV30 CAQRDGDNEQFF TGTGCCCAACGGGACGGCGACAATGAGCAGTTCTTC
TRBJ2-7 17 TRBD2 NA TRBV2 CASSRDPLAGASFEQYF TGTGCCAGCAGTCGGGACCCTCTAGCGGGGGCCTCGTTCGAGCAGTACTTC
TRBJ2-1 18 NA NA TRBV6-2/TRBV6-3 CASSYGGQSLHIYNEQFF TGTGCCAGCAGTTATGGTGGACAGAGTCTCCACATTTACAATGAGCAGTTCTTC
TRBJ2-5 15 NA few TRBV19 CASSIDRGVQETQYF TGTGCCAGTAGTATAGATCGCGGGGTCCAAGAGACCCAGTACTTC
TRBJ1-4 16 NA NA TRBV7-6 CASSSLRGRTDEKLFF TGTGCCAGCAGCTCCCTGAGAGGGCGAACCGATGAAAAACTGTTTTTT
TRBJ1-1 16 NA NA TRBV4-1 CASSHKQGRGNTEAFF TGCGCCAGCAGCCACAAACAGGGTCGGGGGAACACTGAAGCTTTCTTT
TRBJ2-3 17 TRBD2 many TRBV3-1 CASSQARGGPLTDTQYF TGTGCCAGCAGCCAAGCTCGGGGGGGACCCCTCACAGATACGCAGTATTTT
TRBJ1-5 15 NA NA TRBV5-8 CASKGVDISNQPQHF TGTGCCAGCAAGGGCGTAGATATCAGCAATCAGCCCCAGCATTTT
TRBJ2-6 15 NA NA TRBV3-1 CASSQRGPGANVLTF TGTGCCAGCAGCCAAAGAGGGCCTGGGGCCAACGTCCTGACTTTC
TRBJ2-2 14 TRBD2 few TRBV5-8 CASKLALGTGELFF TGTGCCAGCAAACTAGCGTTGGGCACCGGGGAGCTGTTTTTT
TRBJ1-2 14 NA few TRBV6-6 CASSYEARTHGYTF TGTGCCAGCAGTTACGAAGCCCGGACGCATGGCTACACCTTC
TRBJ2-1 13 NA many TRBV2 CAGRGGELDEQFF TGTGCCGGGCGAGGGGGAGAACTAGATGAGCAGTTCTTC
TRBJ1-6 14 NA NA TRBV30 CASETETYNSPLHF TGTGCCTCGGAGACGGAGACCTATAATTCACCCCTCCACTTT
TRBJ2-3 16 TRBD1 few TRBV6-6 CASSYSASGGPDTQYF TGTGCCAGCAGTTACTCGGCGTCAGGGGGCCCAGATACGCAGTATTTT
TRBJ1-6 14 TRBD1 many TRBV12-3/TRBV12-4 CASSFAGGNSPLHF TGTGCCAGCAGTTTTGCAGGGGGCAATTCACCCCTCCACTTT
TRBJ1-3 17 NA NA TRBV6-6 CASSYSGDKGPGNTIYF TGTGCCAGCAGTTACTCGGGGGACAAAGGACCTGGAAACACCATATATTTT
TRBJ2-3 11 NA NA TRBV10-3 CAIAEEDTQYF TGTGCCATCGCCGAAGAGGATACGCAGTATTTT
TRBJ1-2 15 TRBD1 many TRBV15 CATSRDLTGTYGYTF TGTGCCACCAGCAGAGATTTGACAGGGACCTATGGCTACACCTTC
TRBJ2-2 15 NA NA TRBV5-1 CASSPRQFRTGELFF TGCGCCAGCAGCCCCCGACAGTTCCGCACCGGGGAGCTGTTTTTT
TRBJ2-7 14 TRBD1 many TRBV6-1 CASKRSDRIYEQYF TGTGCCAGCAAGCGGTCGGACAGGATATACGAGCAGTACTTC
TRBJ2-1 17 TRBD1 many TRBV12-3/TRBV12-4 CASSPRRGRGSYNEQFF TGTGCCAGCAGTCCACGCAGGGGGCGAGGGTCCTACAATGAGCAGTTCTTC
TRBJ1-1 12 NA many TRBV6-1 CASNGAYSEAFF TGTGCCAGTAACGGAGCGTACAGTGAAGCTTTCTTT
TRBJ1-1 14 NA many TRBV7-8 CASSLDRLYTEAFF TGTGCCAGCAGCTTAGACAGATTATACACTGAAGCTTTCTTT
TRBJ2-4 15 NA few TRBV28 CASSSPQLAKDIQYF TGTGCCAGCAGTTCCCCTCAACTAGCCAAAGACATTCAGTACTTC
TRBJ2-5 13 NA NA TRBV6-1 CATSDRWQETQYF TGTGCCACCAGTGACAGGTGGCAAGAGACCCAGTACTTC
TRBJ1-3 16 NA few TRBV3-1 CASSQDSGVSGNTIYF TGTGCCAGCAGCCAAGATTCCGGGGTCTCTGGAAACACCATATATTTT
TRBJ1-6 14 NA many TRBV27 CASSLQGNNSPLHF TGTGCCAGCAGTTTACAGGGGAATAATTCACCCCTCCACTTT
TRBJ2-2 16 TRBD1 NA TRBV7-7 CASRVGTGDLTGELFF TGTGCTAGCAGAGTCGGGACAGGGGACCTCACCGGGGAGCTGTTTTTT
TRBJ1-2 13 TRBD1 NA TRBV20-1 CSAIRQGNYGYTF TGCAGTGCCATCCGACAGGGCAACTATGGCTACACCTTC
TRBJ1-2 14 TRBD1 NA TRBV7-2 CASSASRGLYGYTF TGTGCCAGCAGCGCTTCAAGGGGGCTTTATGGCTACACCTTC
TRBJ1-4 20 NA NA TRBV29-1 CSALELSLSGGRQGNEKLFF TGCAGCGCCTTAGAATTGTCACTTTCGGGGGGTCGGCAGGGAAATGAAAAACTGTTTTTT
TRBJ1-5 13 TRBD1 NA TRBV20-1 CSAKDRDGQPQHF TGCAGTGCTAAGGACAGGGATGGTCAGCCCCAGCATTTT
TRBJ1-3 16 NA NA TRBV6-2/TRBV6-3 CASREIPTGSGTTIYF TGTGCCAGCAGAGAAATACCGACGGGCTCTGGAACCACCATATATTTT
TRBJ2-7 16 TRBD2 NA TRBV13 CASSPRTSGASYEQYF TGTGCCAGCAGCCCGCGGACTAGCGGGGCCTCCTACGAGCAGTACTTC
TRBJ2-5 15 NA NA TRBV7-6 CASSSPWAVQETQYF TGTGCCAGCAGCTCTCCCTGGGCGGTCCAAGAGACCCAGTACTTC
TRBJ2-3 13 TRBD1 many TRBV20-1 CSAPGQGWDTQYF TGCAGTGCCCCGGGACAGGGGTGGGATACGCAGTATTTT